Below are 10 T cell receptor beta chains sequenced from a single sample in a study of blood T cell repertoires in COVID-19. TCRdb's copy holds only in-frame clones and misses some; the assay was immunoSEQ multiplex PCR. The sample yields about 410,000 clones, 85% to 90% seen once. Sequences were obtained from PBMCs or T cells enriched from blood (not recorded which). The receptors originated from a woman in her twenties or thirties who had recovered from COVID-19.

This clone was seen only once. J is TRBJ1-6 and V is TRBV3-1 (or the pseudogene TRBV3-2); TRBD1 might be the D (5 bases). Trimming cost V 3 bases and J 8 bases, with 14 bases left between them. CDR1 and CDR2 from the germline V gene are LGHDT and YNNKEL (reference sequence). The CDR3 loop spans 15 amino acids. CDR3 sequence reads: CASSQGDSGDSPLHF. The DNA of the CDR3 is TGTGCCAGCAGCCAGGGTGACAGCGGGGATTCACCCCTCCACTTT.

J is TRBJ2-7 and V is TRBV11-3; TRBD1 might be the D (6 bases). V dropped 7 bases and J dropped 4 bases, with 11 bases sitting between them. This CDR3 has 12 residues. Germline V lookup: CDR1 SGHNT, CDR2 YENEEA. The CDR3 reads CASTQGMYEQYF. Written as DNA, the CDR3 is TGTGCCAGCACGCAGGGGATGTACGAGCAGTACTTC.

The V gene is TRBV27, the J gene TRBJ1-1; D unclear. V lost 3 bases and J lost 2, with 7 bases in between. The germline V gene has CDR1 MNHEY and CDR2 SMNVEV (reference sequence). The CDR3 sequence is 13 residues long. This CDR3 reads CASSLGKNTEAFF. The CDR3 region has the DNA TGTGCCAGCAGTTTGGGCAAAAACACTGAAGCTTTCTTT.

This chain uses TRBV20-1 with TRBJ1-2; the D is unclear. Germline-derived CDR1 and CDR2 are DFQATT and SNEGSKA (reference sequence). The CDR3 is 11 residues long. The CDR3: CILADNYGYTF. The CDR3 coding sequence is TGCATTTTAGCCGATAACTATGGCTACACCTTC.

V is TRBV10-2 and J is TRBJ1-1; TRBD1 aligns across 12 bases. The CDR3 has 14 residues. Trimming removed 4 bases from V and 8 bases from J; junction bases left unmatched: 5. CDR1 is WSHSY, CDR2 SAAADI, per germline. The CDR3 here is CASSGGTGGLEAFF. CDR3 sequence (DNA): TGCGCCAGCAGTGGGGGGACAGGGGGCTTAGAAGCTTTCTTT.

The V call is TRBV28, the J call TRBJ1-2; 7 positions agree with TRBD1. J gave up 1 base and V 4 bases, and 6 bases lay outside the gene matches. The germline CDR1 and CDR2 sequences are MDHEN and SYDVKM. The CDR3 is 15 residues long. The CDR3 loop reads CASSSQAGGNYGYTF. The DNA for the CDR3 is TGTGCCAGCAGTTCCCAGGCAGGGGGTAACTATGGCTACACCTTC.

This clone showed up just once. The V gene is TRBV4-2, the J gene TRBJ1-6; the D gene is possibly TRBD1 (6 bases). V gave up 0 bases and J gave up 3 bases, with 18 bases separating them. The germline CDR1 and CDR2 sequences are LGHNA and YNFKEQ. There are 19 residues in the CDR3. The CDR3 DNA is TGTGCCAGCAGCCAAGACATTAGGGGGGGCCGAATCTATAATTCACCCCTCCACTTT. It encodes CASSQDIRGGRIYNSPLHF.

The gene calls are TRBV5-1 and TRBJ1-5, with 7 bases matching TRBD1. The ends lost 0 bases at V and 6 bases at J; junction bases unmatched: 6. The CDR3 totals 15 residues. Per the germline V gene, CDR1 is SGHRS and CDR2 is YFSETQ. The CDR3 nucleotides read TGCGCCAGCAGCTTGGGACAGGGTTCGGGTCAGCCCCAGCATTTT. As protein: CASSLGQGSGQPQHF.

The V gene is TRBV10-2, the J gene TRBJ1-1; 9 positions match TRBD1. J lost 4 bases, V lost 6 bases, and 9 bases had no gene match. The germline V gene has CDR1 WSHSY and CDR2 SAAADI. This CDR3 spans 15 amino acids. The CDR3 here is CASRDHRGLGTEAFF. The CDR3 DNA reads as TGCGCCAGCAGAGATCACAGGGGGCTGGGCACTGAAGCTTTCTTT.

The gene calls are TRBV5-5 and TRBJ2-7, with D possibly being TRBD1 (6 bases). Trimming shortened V by 2 bases and J by 1 base, and 13 bases separated the two germline ends. The CDR3 loop spans 15 amino acids. CDR1 and CDR2 (germline): SGHKS, YYEKEE (reference sequence). The CDR3: CASSLVPDSSYEQYF. The CDR3 DNA follows: TGTGCCAGCAGCTTAGTGCCGGACAGTTCCTACGAGCAGTACTTC.